The 26 T cell receptor beta chains listed next were all sequenced from one sample in a study of OX40 agonist ivuxolimab in advanced cancers. Here immunoSEQ multiplex PCR was the method, and the copy in TCRdb shows in-frame clones only, minus some. The sample lists approximately 76,000 clones; over 90% were seen once. This specimen was CD4+ or CD8+ T cells sorted from blood, taken in a trial of the OX40 agonist ivuxolimab. Receptor source: an adult with an advanced solid tumor such as melanoma, head and neck, liver or kidney cancer.

V and J are TRBV13 and TRBJ2-3, with D maybe TRBD2 (6 bases). Trimming removed 0 bases at V and 1 base at J, with 8 bases between. Looked up from germline, CDR1 is PRHDT and CDR2 is FYEKMQ (reference sequence). The CDR3 has 15 residues. The CDR3 reads CASSLGRGGTDTQYF. CDR3 bases: TGTGCCAGCAGCTTAGGGCGGGGAGGCACAGATACGCAGTATTTT.

V gene TRBV5-4 combines with J gene TRBJ2-5, with D possibly matching TRBD1 (6 bases). The CDR3 totals 14 residues. Germline lookup yields CDR1 SGHNT and CDR2 YYREEE (reference sequence). V was trimmed by 0 bases and J by 4 bases, leaving 10 bases between them. CDR3 in amino acids: CASSLGLGAETQYF. The DNA of the CDR3 is TGTGCCAGCAGCTTGGGTCTGGGGGCAGAGACCCAGTACTTC. Complete variable domain (other parts from reference TRBV5-4 and TRBJ2-5): ETGVTQSPTHLIKTRGQQVTLRCSSQSGHNTVSWYQQALGQGPQFIFQYYREEENGRGNFPPRFSGLQFPNYSSELNVNALELDDSALYLCASSLGLGAETQYFGPGTRLLVL.

The V gene is TRBV19, the J gene TRBJ2-3; D is undetermined. CDR3 length equals 12 residues. Germline values: CDR1 LNHDA, CDR2 SQIVND (reference sequence). V lost 4 bases to trimming and J lost 6 bases, with 8 bases between them. The CDR3 DNA is TGTGCCAGTAGTACCCCCGGGGATACGCAGTATTTT. Its protein is CASSTPGDTQYF.

The V call is TRBV19, the J call TRBJ2-7, with 9 bases lining up with TRBD1. The germline V gene encodes CDR1 LNHDA and CDR2 SQIVND (reference sequence). The CDR3 totals 14 residues. J lost 7 bases, V lost 3 bases, and 7 bases had no gene match. CDR3 sequence: CASSIGGQGREQYF. The CDR3 DNA follows: TGTGCCAGTAGTATTGGGGGACAGGGTCGGGAGCAGTACTTC.

The chain recombines TRBV11-2 with TRBJ1-2; D unresolved. This CDR3 is 14 amino acids long. Germline loops: CDR1 SGHAT, CDR2 FQNNGV. Trimming shortened V by 6 bases and J by 3 bases, and 14 bases separated the two germline ends. The CDR3 nucleotides read TGTGCCAGCAGTTCAGGTTGGACCTACTATGGCTACACCTTC. This encodes CASSSGWTYYGYTF.

The chain uses TRBV9 and TRBJ2-2, with D possibly matching TRBD2 (6 bases). Germline CDR1 and CDR2: SGDLS and YYNGEE. CDR3 length equals 16 residues. V dropped 4 bases and J dropped 7 bases, with 20 bases sitting between them. The CDR3 DNA is TGTGCCAGCAGCACACGGACTATCTTAGGGGACGGGGAGCTGTTTTTT. This gives the protein CASSTRTILGDGELFF. The complete variable domain, with remaining parts taken from reference TRBV9 and TRBJ2-2, reads DSGVTQTPKHLITATGQRVTLRCSPRSGDLSVYWYQQSLDQGLQFLIQYYNGEERAKGNILERFSAQQFPDLHSELNLSSLELGDSALYFCASSTRTILGDGELFFGEGSRLTVL.

This chain links TRBV28 with TRBJ2-3, with a tentative D call TRBD1 (6 bases). With 6 bases removed from V and 5 bases from J, the gap between germline ends came to 12 bases. Germline loops: CDR1 MDHEN, CDR2 SYDVKM. This CDR3 is 13 amino acids long. The CDR3 is CASSSQGIDTQYF. DNA of the CDR3: TGTGCCAGCAGCTCACAGGGAATAGATACGCAGTATTTT.

This clone was seen more than once but under ten times. The rearrangement joins TRBV29-1 to TRBJ2-1; D gene unclear. CDR3 size: 16 residues. V was shortened by 0 bases and J by 1 base, with 13 bases between the two germline ends. Germline assignment: CDR1 SQVTM and CDR2 ANQGSEA. This CDR3 is CSVEDLSQPSYNEQFF. DNA of the CDR3: TGCAGCGTTGAAGATTTATCTCAACCTTCCTACAATGAGCAGTTCTTC.

The V call is TRBV5-6, the J call TRBJ2-1; D gene uncertain. CDR3 length equals 14 residues. Germline V lookup: CDR1 SGHDT, CDR2 YYEEEE. Trimming cost V 4 bases and J 6 bases, with 14 bases left between them. CDR3 DNA sequence: TGTGCCAGCAGCCACCGCGGCCCCTTCAATGAGCAGTTCTTC. It translates to CASSHRGPFNEQFF. Based on the CDR3 plus reference TRBV5-6 and TRBJ2-1, the full variable domain is DAGVTQSPTHLIKTRGQQVTLRCSPKSGHDTVSWYQQALGQGPQFIFQYYEEEERQRGNFPDRFSGHQFPNYSSELNVNALLLGDSALYLCASSHRGPFNEQFFGPGTRLTVL.

The CDR3 DNA reads as TGTGCCAGTAGTATACCTGGGTGGTCCTACAATGAGCAGTTCTTC. It yields the protein CASSIPGWSYNEQFF. The rearrangement joins TRBV19 to TRBJ2-1, with unresolved D. The germline V and J ends were trimmed by 2 bases and 1 base, with 9 bases remaining between them. The CDR3 sequence is 15 residues long. The germline V gene encodes CDR1 LNHDA and CDR2 SQIVND (reference sequence).

The rearrangement links TRBV7-3 to TRBJ1-1; perhaps TRBD1 as D (5 bases). Trimming stripped 5 bases from V and 5 bases from J, with 12 bases between. From germline, CDR1 is SGHTA and CDR2 FQGTGA. This CDR3 is 13 amino acids long. CDR3 nucleotide sequence: TGTGCCAGCAGCCCGAGCAGGGATACTGAAGCTTTCTTT. Translation gives CASSPSRDTEAFF.

V gene TRBV18 combines with J gene TRBJ1-2; a weak D match, TRBD1 (5 bases). The CDR3 is 13 amino acids. Trimming cost V 8 bases and J 6 bases, with 16 bases left between them. Germline-derived CDR1 and CDR2 are KGHSH and LQKENI. CDR3 DNA: TGTGCCAGCATCGCCTCTCCCAGGGATGGCTACACCTTC. Residues: CASIASPRDGYTF. Filled out from reference TRBV18 and TRBJ1-2, the complete variable domain reads NAGVMQNPRHLVRRRGQEARLRCSPMKGHSHVYWYRQLPEEGLKFMVYLQKENIIDESGMPKERFSAEFPKEGPSILRIQQVVRGDSAAYFCASIASPRDGYTFGSGTRLTVV.

The rearrangement joins TRBV19 to TRBJ1-1, with D unclear. Germline assignment: CDR1 LNHDA and CDR2 SQIVND (reference sequence). The ends were cut back, 4 bases at V and 1 base at J, with 16 bases in the middle. This CDR3 region has 16 residues. Here the CDR3 reads CASSNGHFVPNTEAFF. CDR3 DNA: TGTGCCAGTAGTAACGGCCACTTCGTTCCGAACACTGAAGCTTTCTTT.

The chain carries TRBV2 and TRBJ2-3; 16 nucleotides agree with TRBD2. The CDR3 length is 16 residues. Per the germline V gene, CDR1 is SNHLY and CDR2 is FYNNEI. The V segment lost 10 bases and the J segment 4 bases; nucleotides outside the gene matches: 8. CDR3 amino acids: CAIYRGLAGGPDTQYF. The DNA of the CDR3 is TGTGCCATTTACCGGGGACTAGCGGGGGGGCCAGATACGCAGTATTTT.

The chain links TRBV4-1 to TRBJ2-7, with D maybe TRBD1 (5 bases). Between the trimmed V and J ends, which lost 0 bases and 0 bases, there was a span of 12 bases. There are 16 residues in the CDR3. Germline V gene sequence: CDR1 MGHRA, CDR2 YSYEKL. CDR3 nucleotide sequence: TGCGCCAGCAGCCAAGACCCCGTGACAGTCTCCTACGAGCAGTACTTC. Translation: CASSQDPVTVSYEQYF.

The chain couples TRBV18 to TRBJ2-5; TRBD1 or TRBD2 may be the D gene (5 bases each). The germline V and J ends were trimmed by 2 bases and 4 bases, with 20 bases remaining between them. Germline assignment: CDR1 KGHSH and CDR2 LQKENI. The CDR3 is made up of 17 amino acids. The CDR3 DNA reads as TGTGCCAGCTCACCATACTTTGGGACGGAGAAGGGAGAGACCCAGTACTTC. Translation gives CASSPYFGTEKGETQYF.

The V call is TRBV5-1, the J call TRBJ2-1; TRBD2 agrees at 8 bases. The ends lost 2 bases at V and 4 bases at J; junction bases unmatched: 2. CDR3 length equals 14 residues. Per germline, CDR1 SGHRS and CDR2 YFSETQ. In nucleotides, the CDR3 is TGCGCCAGCAGCTTAGCGGGGGCTTACAATGAGCAGTTCTTC. It specifies CASSLAGAYNEQFF.

This rearrangement joins TRBV2 to TRBJ2-7; 7 bases are shared with TRBD2. J was trimmed by 0 bases and V by 10 bases; bases with no gene match: 12. The CDR3 runs to 15 residues. Germline V gene lookup returns CDR1 SNHLY and CDR2 FYNNEI. CDR3 sequence: CATSPPSGLSYEQYF. CDR3 coding DNA: TGTGCCACCTCACCCCCTAGCGGCCTCTCCTACGAGCAGTACTTC.

This clone was picked up one time. This chain uses TRBV6-1 with TRBJ1-6; a possible D gene is TRBD1 (5 bases). This CDR3 has 12 residues. V was pared by 5 bases and J by 8 bases, with 7 bases between. Per the germline V gene, CDR1 is MNHNS and CDR2 is SASEGT. The CDR3 protein is CASSRDYSPLHF. The CDR3 bases are TGTGCCAGCAGTAGGGACTATTCACCCCTCCACTTT.

The rearrangement links TRBV5-4 to TRBJ2-2; the match to TRBD1 covers 9 bases. The CDR3 runs to 13 residues. The trim removed 6 bases at V and 6 bases at J, leaving 3 bases unmatched. Looked up from germline, CDR1 is SGHNT and CDR2 is YYREEE (reference sequence). The CDR3 DNA reads TGTGCCAGCACTTGGACAGGGGCCGGGGAGCTGTTTTTT. Its protein is CASTWTGAGELFF.

The chain links TRBV13 to TRBJ2-1; D is perhaps TRBD2 (5 bases). This CDR3 comprises 14 residues. V was trimmed by 5 bases and J by 5 bases, leaving 13 bases between them. Germline values: CDR1 PRHDT, CDR2 FYEKMQ (reference sequence). CDR3: CASSPGLEHNEQFF. The CDR3 DNA is TGTGCCAGCAGCCCCGGACTTGAACACAATGAGCAGTTCTTC.

The V gene is TRBV5-1, the J gene TRBJ2-2; D is possibly TRBD2 (7 bases). Germline-derived CDR1 and CDR2 are SGHRS and YFSETQ. The CDR3 sequence is 14 residues long. The germline V and J ends were trimmed by 6 bases and 4 bases, with 13 bases remaining between them. This CDR3 reads CASMFGGRTGELFF. DNA of the CDR3: TGCGCCAGCATGTTCGGGGGGCGCACCGGGGAGCTGTTTTTT.

A single count supports this clone. CDR3 residues: CASSYVRANTEAFF. The DNA of the CDR3 is TGTGCCAGCAGTTACGTCAGGGCGAACACTGAAGCTTTCTTT. The rearrangement uses TRBV6-5 and TRBJ1-1; D is perhaps TRBD1 (5 bases). V was pared by 2 bases and J by 1 base, with 8 bases between. The CDR3 extends over 14 amino acids. Germline CDR1 is MNHEY and CDR2 is SVGAGI.

In regard to this clone: The CDR3 ends on some other residue instead of the conserved phenylalanine or tryptophan, so this is likely a read error. It is unclear where the CDR3 begins or ends on the DNA, so no DNA is shown, and the CDR3 is as TCRdb lists it. V gene TRBV20-1 combines with J gene TRBJ1-2. The CDR3 extends over 8 residues, inclusive of both ends. The germline CDR1 and CDR2 sequences are DFQATT and SNEGSKA (reference sequence). CDR3: CSAGPPQI.

The chain is built from TRBV7-9 and TRBJ1-4; 10 nucleotides agree with TRBD1. The CDR3 consists of 17 residues. J gave up 6 bases and V 3 bases, and 10 bases lay outside the gene matches. CDR1 and CDR2 (germline): SEHNR, FQNEAQ (reference sequence). CDR3 region: CASSFWRTGGLYEKLFF. The CDR3 DNA is TGTGCCAGCAGCTTTTGGAGGACAGGGGGATTGTATGAAAAACTGTTTTTT.

V usage is TRBV9 and J usage is TRBJ2-3; 7 bases map to TRBD2. The V segment lost 5 bases and the J segment 1 base; nucleotides outside the gene matches: 7. Per the germline V gene, CDR1 is SGDLS and CDR2 is YYNGEE. There are 15 residues in the CDR3. CDR3 protein: CASSRGVGGTDTQYF. As DNA, the CDR3 is TGTGCCAGCAGTCGGGGGGTCGGGGGCACAGATACGCAGTATTTT.